Included here is one T cell receptor (beta chain) sequence, with context. This receptor's antigen is unknown. One base away there is no much larger clone; base qualities are not given. High-throughput TCR beta sequencing profiled peripheral blood CD8+ and CD4+ T cells from healthy donors, Susac syndrome patients and multiple sclerosis patients. The multiple sclerosis controls were treatment-naive patients whose relapsing-remitting disease, either stable or active, fulfilled the revised McDonald criteria. Bulk CD8+ and CD4+ T cells were purified magnetically by negative isolation, whereas CD8+ TEMRA cells were enriched by FACS. Blood was drawn into EDTA tubes, processed within 24 hours, and PBMCs were isolated by density gradient centrifugation. PBMCs intended for TCR sequencing were frozen in liquid nitrogen and were later thawed in a 37 degrees C water bath. The sorted or isolated CD4+, CD8+ and CD8+ TEMRA cells reached a purity of at least 90%.

The record originates from a study of CD8 T cells in Susac syndrome (dated by TCRdb to about 2019). About the full investigation: Repertoire sequencing was used to test whether CD8+ T cell activation and differentiation in Susac syndrome was antigen driven. Clonality of the CD8+ T cell repertoire was compared between about a dozen healthy donors, some 14 Susac syndrome patients and under 16 multiple sclerosis patients. The paper as a whole reports these results and caveats: The TCR sequencing and HLA analysis was acknowledged to have included a relatively small number of individuals.

RNA was extracted using the RNeasy kit, and roughly 0.5 to 1 microgram was reverse transcribed with random hexamers. The immunoSEQ multiplex PCR assay, covering 54 Vbeta and 13 Jbeta segments, was used to amplify TCR beta CDR3 regions. PCR amplification bias was corrected using a synthetic template baseline for primer optimization and computational correction. The published analysis was carried out like this. Only productive sequences were kept, with reads annotated to V, D and J genes according to IMGT and analyzed in immunoSEQ Analyzer. Clonality was calculated as one minus the Shannon entropy normalized by log2 of the number of productive unique sequences. For each patient and control, public and private clones were evaluated within the 100 most prevalent clones. Clones were defined as Susac-specific if absent from the healthy and MS cohorts, from 900 to 1,200 published viral clones and from other ImmuneACCESS disease sequences. TCRdb cleaned the public reads at Q25 with fastp, built clones with MiXCR and kept in-frame beta chains. CDR3 protein duplicates are merged, each entry listing the most common genes and DNA. The V and J calls were determined by TCRdb, not by the authors. The sample records about 430,000 distinct CDR3 sequences, around 85% of which are singletons. The ten largest clones add up to about 0.12% of the sample.

From a lookup of the germline V gene, CDR1 and CDR2 are MDHEN and SYDVKM. The V and J ends are trimmed by 2 bases and 3 bases, leaving 11 bases between them. The CDR3 sequence holds 14 residues, the cysteine and phenylalanine included. The retained sequence is limited to the CDR3, 42 bases, with the frame set at the first base. The source of this sequence is a human donor with multiple sclerosis. Specimen: CD8+ T cells from PBMCs. The chain employs TRBV28 and TRBJ2-7; a confident D gene designation cannot be given. The base sequence is TGTGCCAGCAGTTTAGCGATAGGCCACTACGAGCAGTACTTC. Translated, this gives CASSLAIGHYEQYF.